Each of the 9 T cell receptor beta chains below was sequenced from the same sample in a study of blood T cell repertoires in COVID-19. The repertoire was sequenced with immunoSEQ multiplex PCR; TCRdb's copy has only in-frame clones and lacks some. The repertoire holds around 250,000 clones, with about 82% as singletons. Source material: PBMCs or T cells enriched from blood (not recorded which). The origin of the receptors is a woman aged 50 to 65 who had recovered from COVID-19.

The chain employs TRBV4-3 and TRBJ2-3, with TRBD2 matching over 8 bases. The length of the CDR3 is 16 residues. With 4 bases clipped from V and 2 bases from J, the junction kept 8 bases outside the gene matches. Germline V gives CDR1 LGHNA, CDR2 YSLEER. For the CDR3, the DNA is TGCGCCAGCAGCCGCTTACTAGCGGAGAACACAGATACGCAGTATTTT. It is translated as CASSRLLAENTDTQYF.

The chain employs TRBV18 and TRBJ2-3; D is possibly TRBD2 (6 bases). Trimming stripped 4 bases from V and 1 base from J, with 15 bases between. The CDR3 covers 16 residues. CDR1 and CDR2 (germline): KGHSH, LQKENI. CDR3 sequence (DNA): TGTGCCAGCTCACTATTCGGGACTGGAGGCACAGATACGCAGTATTTT. It codes for CASSLFGTGGTDTQYF.

V gene TRBV19 combines with J gene TRBJ2-2; no definite D call. Germline V gene data show CDR1 as LNHDA and CDR2 as SQIVND (reference sequence). The CDR3 is made up of 12 amino acids. Trimming left V 4 bases short and J 6 bases short, with 6 bases between. The CDR3 region has the DNA TGTGCCAGTAGTAATAGCCCCGGGGAGCTGTTTTTT. Protein: CASSNSPGELFF.

Turning to this clone: Within the sample, other DNA sequences also encode this same CDR3. The chain joins TRBV2 to TRBJ1-3; TRBD1 might be the D (5 bases). Germline lookup yields CDR1 SNHLY and CDR2 FYNNEI. V gave up 5 bases and J gave up 3 bases, with 11 bases separating them. The CDR3 spans 14 residues. This CDR3 is CASSPAGFGNTIYF. CDR3 in DNA: TGTGCCAGCAGTCCTGCAGGGTTTGGAAACACCATATATTTT.

This clone rates as medium-sized. The chain has TRBV27 and TRBJ1-5, with D possibly TRBD1 on 6 matching bases. The germline CDR1 and CDR2 sequences are MNHEY and SMNVEV (reference sequence). V gave up 3 bases and J gave up 5 bases, with 11 bases separating them. This CDR3 comprises 14 residues. The CDR3 region has the DNA TGTGCCAGCAGTTTGGTGGGGGCCTATCAGCCCCAGCATTTT. This sequence encodes CASSLVGAYQPQHF.

The rearrangement uses TRBV11-2 and TRBJ1-1; 8 nucleotides line up with TRBD1. The length of the CDR3 is 15 residues. The V gene's germline CDR1 is SGHAT and CDR2 FQNNGV. V lost 5 bases and J lost 4; bases outside the gene matches: 9. The CDR3 protein is CASSPIQGVGTEAFF. CDR3 sequence (DNA): TGTGCCAGCAGCCCAATACAGGGGGTCGGCACTGAAGCTTTCTTT.

The chain is built from TRBV27 and TRBJ1-2; 8 nucleotides line up with TRBD1. From germline, CDR1 is MNHEY and CDR2 SMNVEV (reference sequence). The V and J ends lost 0 bases and 8 bases, in that order; junction bases with no gene match: 8. The CDR3 runs 15 residues. CDR3 amino acids: CASSLSPGGTRGYTF. As DNA, the CDR3 is TGTGCCAGCAGTTTATCGCCAGGGGGCACTAGGGGCTACACCTTC.

This clone has only one observation. The J gene is TRBJ2-5, the V gene TRBV7-6; TRBD1 aligns across 7 bases. Germline trimming cut 2 bases from V and 5 bases from J; bases unmatched to any gene: 8. The germline CDR1 and CDR2 sequences are SGHVS and FNYEAQ. The CDR3 sequence is 15 residues long. The CDR3 nucleotides read TGTGCCAGCAGCTTAAATTCGAGGGGGCTGGAGACCCAGTACTTC. Protein: CASSLNSRGLETQYF. Full variable domain (remainder filled in from reference TRBV7-6 and TRBJ2-5): GAGVSQSPRYKVTKRGQDVALRCDPISGHVSLYWYRQALGQGPEFLTYFNYEAQQDKSGLPNDRFSAERPEGSISTLTIQRTEQRDSAMYRCASSLNSRGLETQYFGPGTRLLVL.

The chain carries TRBV5-1 and TRBJ1-2; 9 bases fit TRBD1. The ends lost 3 bases at V and 6 bases at J; junction bases unmatched: 3. Per germline, CDR1 SGHRS and CDR2 YFSETQ. The CDR3 has 13 residues. The CDR3 loop reads CASSSDRGHGYTF. The CDR3 DNA sequence: TGCGCCAGCAGCTCGGACAGGGGCCATGGCTACACCTTC. Full variable domain (missing parts from reference TRBV5-1 and TRBJ1-2): KAGVTQTPRYLIKTRGQQVTLSCSPISGHRSVSWYQQTPGQGLQFLFEYFSETQRNKGNFPGRFSGRQFSNSRSEMNVSTLELGDSALYLCASSSDRGHGYTFGSGTRLTVV.